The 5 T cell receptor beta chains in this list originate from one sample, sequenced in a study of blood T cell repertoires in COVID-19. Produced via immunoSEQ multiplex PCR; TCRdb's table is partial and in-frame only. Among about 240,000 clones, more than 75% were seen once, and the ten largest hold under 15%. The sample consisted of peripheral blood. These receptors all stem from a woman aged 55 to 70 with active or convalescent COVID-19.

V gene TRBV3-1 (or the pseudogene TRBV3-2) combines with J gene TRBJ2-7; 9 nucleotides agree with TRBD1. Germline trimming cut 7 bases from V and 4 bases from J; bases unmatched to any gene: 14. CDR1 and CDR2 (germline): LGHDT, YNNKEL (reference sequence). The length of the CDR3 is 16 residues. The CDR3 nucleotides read TGTGCCAGCATCTACCGGCCGGGACAGGGAATTTACGAGCAGTACTTC. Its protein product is CASIYRPGQGIYEQYF.

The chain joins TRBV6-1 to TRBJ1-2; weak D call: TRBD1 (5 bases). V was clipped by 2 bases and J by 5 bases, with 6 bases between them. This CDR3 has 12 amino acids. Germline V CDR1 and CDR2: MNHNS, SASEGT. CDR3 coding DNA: TGTGCCAGCAGTGAACAGGGTTATGGCTACACCTTC. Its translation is CASSEQGYGYTF.

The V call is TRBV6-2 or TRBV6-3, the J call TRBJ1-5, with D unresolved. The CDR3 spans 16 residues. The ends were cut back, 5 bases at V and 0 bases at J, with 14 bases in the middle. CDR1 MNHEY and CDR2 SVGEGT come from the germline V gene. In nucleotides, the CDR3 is TGTGCCAGCAGTCCCCCGGGATTATATAGCAATCAGCCCCAGCATTTT. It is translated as CASSPPGLYSNQPQHF.

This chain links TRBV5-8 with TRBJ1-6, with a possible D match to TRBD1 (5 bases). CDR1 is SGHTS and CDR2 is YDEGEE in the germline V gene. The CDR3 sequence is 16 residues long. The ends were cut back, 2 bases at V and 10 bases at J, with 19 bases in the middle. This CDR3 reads CASSFPPGRVGSPLHF. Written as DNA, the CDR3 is TGTGCCAGCAGCTTCCCCCCAGGGAGGGTAGGATCACCCCTCCACTTT.

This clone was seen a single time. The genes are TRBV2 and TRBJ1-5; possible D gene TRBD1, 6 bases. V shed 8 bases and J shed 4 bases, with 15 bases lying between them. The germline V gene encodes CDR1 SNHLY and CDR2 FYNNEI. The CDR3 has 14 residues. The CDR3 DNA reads TGTGCCAGCCTCGGGGGGCGGGGAAATCAGCCCCAGCATTTT. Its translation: CASLGGRGNQPQHF.